What follows is one T cell receptor beta chain and its context. As yet, its antigen is unknown. Each CDR3 protein gets one entry after TCRdb re-called the 5' RACE reads with MiXCR. The sample records about 320,000 distinct CDR3 sequences, roughly an eighth being singletons. This entry comes from a study of T-cell memory formation after mild COVID-19. Overall study findings and caveats: Contracting CD4+ clones sat mainly in CM and EM; CD8+ in EMRA. A second wave of clones peaked on day 37, and their SARS-CoV-2 specificity went unconfirmed.

The CDR3 consists of 17 residues. CDR1 is MGHRA and CDR2 is YSYEKL in the germline V gene. The trim removed 4 bases at V and 5 bases at J, leaving 10 bases unmatched. The sequencing sample was made of PBMCs or a T cell subset sorted from them (not recorded which). The clonotype comes from a man aged 18 to 30 who had mild COVID-19 (a few samples of this study predate the infection). Cell type and time point are not known. The chain employs TRBV4-1 and TRBJ2-1, with 11 bases lining up with TRBD2. The DNA of the CDR3 is TGCGCCAGCAGCCTATGGTCCGGGACTAGCGGTAACAATGAGCAGTTCTTC. It encodes CASSLWSGTSGNNEQFF.